The next 26 T cell receptor beta chains were all read from a single sample in a study of blood T cells in healthy people across ages. Combining a sample-barcoded 5' primer with a J-beta primer mix, a second PCR ran for about 7 to 11 cycles. Using its own MiXCR run on the 5' RACE reads, TCRdb lists one record per CDR3 protein. The repertoire consists of some 1.4 million distinct CDR3 sequences, with roughly 45% occurring once and the leading ten covering approximately 7.9%. Source material: blood. The receptors derive from a woman younger than 30 in good health.

The gene calls are TRBV10-1 and TRBJ2-1; 12 bases match TRBD2. V lost 6 bases to trimming and J lost 8 bases; unmatched junction nucleotides: 14. This CDR3 spans 17 amino acids. Germline V lookup: CDR1 WNHNN, CDR2 SYGVQD (reference sequence). CDR3 in amino acids: CASRRLAGVGKVDEQFF. CDR3 nucleotides: TGCGCCAGCAGGCGACTAGCGGGAGTAGGGAAGGTAGATGAGCAGTTCTTC.

The CDR3 spells CASSFSSGGYNEQYF. The DNA for the CDR3 is TGTGCCAGCAGTTTTTCTAGCGGGGGGTACAATGAGCAGTACTTC. The chain links TRBV12-3 or TRBV12-4 to TRBJ2-5; TRBD2 aligns across 11 bases. CDR3 length: 15 amino acids. Losses at the gene ends were 3 bases for V and 11 bases for J; bases not matched to a gene: 11.

For the CDR3, the DNA is TGCAGTGCAAACGGGGTAACCAATAATGAAAAACTGTTTTTT. This translates into CSANGVTNNEKLFF. The V call is TRBV20-1, the J call TRBJ1-4; D is ambiguous. Germline V gene data show CDR1 as DFQATT and CDR2 as SNEGSKA (reference sequence). V lost 6 bases and J 4 bases, leaving 15 bases between the germline ends. CDR3 length equals 14 residues.

This clonotype occurred once. This chain joins TRBV30 and TRBJ2-1, with D hard to call. The germline gives CDR1 GTSNPN, CDR2 SVGIG (reference sequence). The CDR3 is 11 residues long. V lost 5 bases, J lost 9 bases, and 11 bases lay in between. The CDR3: CAWEEDREQFF. CDR3 bases: TGTGCCTGGGAAGAGGATCGTGAGCAGTTCTTC.

This clonotype was detected only a few times. CDR3 sequence reads: CASSQEGAREQFF. The CDR3 DNA sequence: TGCGCCAGCAGCCAAGAAGGGGCGCGCGAGCAGTTCTTC. The chain is built from TRBV4-1 and TRBJ2-1; perhaps TRBD1 as D (5 bases). The CDR3 has 13 amino acids. Germline loops: CDR1 MGHRA, CDR2 YSYEKL. Deletions cut 0 bases from V and 10 bases from J, with 10 bases between.

J is TRBJ1-2 and V is TRBV6-2 or TRBV6-3; unclear D gene. Germline lookup yields CDR1 MNHEY and CDR2 SVGEGT. The CDR3 loop spans 14 amino acids. V lost 5 bases and J 8 bases, leaving 18 bases between the germline ends. CDR3 bases: TGTGCCAGCAGTCACCGACTCAGCCCTGACGGCTACACCTTC. Translation gives CASSHRLSPDGYTF.

The rearrangement joins TRBV27 to TRBJ2-7; tentative D call: TRBD1 (6 bases). V lost 5 bases to trimming and J lost 3 bases, with 14 bases between them. Germline CDR1 reads MNHEY; CDR2 reads SMNVEV (reference sequence). The CDR3 has 14 amino acids. This CDR3 reads CASSTPGQLYEQYF. CDR3 bases: TGTGCCAGCAGTACGCCGGGACAACTCTACGAGCAGTACTTC.

This rearrangement joins TRBV29-1 to TRBJ2-1; 13 bases are shared with TRBD2. Germline CDR1 is SQVTM and CDR2 is ANQGSEA. Losses at the gene ends were 8 bases for V and 9 bases for J; bases not matched to a gene: 13. This CDR3 has 15 amino acids. The CDR3 sequence: CSQLTTSGRAAEQFF. DNA of the CDR3: TGCAGCCAACTTACAACTAGCGGGAGGGCCGCTGAGCAGTTCTTC.

The rearrangement joins TRBV30 to TRBJ2-1; 11 bases agree with TRBD1. The CDR3 runs to 12 residues. Germline V gene sequence: CDR1 GTSNPN, CDR2 SVGIG (reference sequence). The trim removed 8 bases at V and 7 bases at J, leaving 4 bases unmatched. The CDR3 loop reads CAGGTGGNEQFF. DNA of the CDR3: TGTGCCGGGGGGACAGGGGGAAATGAGCAGTTCTTC. The whole variable domain, filled in from reference TRBV30 and TRBJ2-1, reads SQTIHQWPATLVQPVGSPLSLECTVEGTSNPNLYWYRQAAGRGLQLLFYSVGIGQISSEVPQNLSASRPQDRQFILSSKKLLLSDSGFYLCAGGTGGNEQFFGPGTRLTVL.

The chain is built from TRBV10-3 and TRBJ2-5; the D call may be TRBD1 or TRBD2 (7 bases each). CDR1 and CDR2 (germline): ENHRY, SYGVKD. The CDR3 covers 13 residues. V lost 6 bases and J 5 bases, leaving 13 bases between the germline ends. The DNA for the CDR3 is TGTGCCATCAGACGACAGGGAGGGGAGACCCAGTACTTC. Translated, it gives CAIRRQGGETQYF.

The rearrangement uses TRBV27 and TRBJ1-4, with no clear D. The germline CDR1 and CDR2 sequences are MNHEY and SMNVEV (reference sequence). Trimming cost V 2 bases and J 8 bases, with 6 bases left between them. CDR3 length: 12 residues. This CDR3 reads CASSLMGEKLFF. The CDR3 coding sequence is TGTGCCAGCAGTTTAATGGGGGAAAAACTGTTTTTT.

V is TRBV4-1 and J is TRBJ2-5; 10 bases align to TRBD2. The CDR3 runs 17 residues. Germline CDR1 reads MGHRA; CDR2 reads YSYEKL. The trim removed 4 bases at V and 3 bases at J, leaving 11 bases unmatched. The CDR3 DNA sequence: TGCGCCAGCAGCCGCACGGCGAGCGGGGGGGCCAAAGAGACCCAGTACTTC. This codes for CASSRTASGGAKETQYF.

This clonotype has only a few counts. The V gene is TRBV12-3 or TRBV12-4, the J gene TRBJ2-1, with D maybe TRBD2 (5 bases). The CDR3 consists of 14 residues. Trimming took 6 bases from V and 1 from J, leaving 10 bases between them. The CDR3 bases are TGTGCCAGCAGGGGAGTGGTTTCCTACAATGAGCAGTTCTTC. Protein product: CASRGVVSYNEQFF.

The gene calls are TRBV27 and TRBJ1-2; TRBD1 matches 10 bases. This CDR3 spans 16 amino acids. Trimming took 5 bases from V and 6 from J; bases not matched to a gene: 12. CDR1 MNHEY and CDR2 SMNVEV come from the germline V gene (reference sequence). Here the CDR3 reads CASSPRQGALLDGYTF. In DNA form, the CDR3 reads TGTGCCAGCAGTCCTCGACAGGGGGCGCTCCTTGATGGCTACACCTTC.

The rearrangement links TRBV27 to TRBJ1-2; D is perhaps TRBD1 (5 bases). CDR3 length equals 13 residues. Germline V CDR1 and CDR2: MNHEY, SMNVEV (reference sequence). The V end was cut by 5 bases, the J end by 6 bases, with 13 bases between. CDR3 nucleotide sequence: TGTGCCAGCAGTCCCCCAGCGGGGGATGGCTACACCTTC. It specifies CASSPPAGDGYTF.

This clonotype showed up many times. The chain is built from TRBV10-3 and TRBJ2-5, with unresolved D. The V gene's germline CDR1 is ENHRY and CDR2 SYGVKD. Trimming took 3 bases from V and 1 from J, leaving 6 bases between them. The CDR3 sequence is 13 residues long. The CDR3 sequence is CAISEPSQETQYF. CDR3 nucleotide sequence: TGTGCCATCAGTGAACCCTCCCAAGAGACCCAGTACTTC.

V usage is TRBV10-3 and J usage is TRBJ2-3; 11 bases align to TRBD2. Germline CDR1 and CDR2: ENHRY and SYGVKD. CDR3 size: 19 residues. The J segment lost 0 bases and the V segment lost 6 bases, leaving 14 bases of the junction unmatched. The CDR3 DNA sequence: TGTGCCATCAGCCTGGGACTAGCGGACGCCAGCCGTAGCACAGATACGCAGTATTTT. Its translation is CAISLGLADASRSTDTQYF.

The chain uses TRBV6-1 and TRBJ1-2; 9 bases match TRBD1. This CDR3 comprises 14 residues. Trimming took 3 bases from V and 3 from J; bases not matched to a gene: 2. In germline, CDR1 is MNHNS, CDR2 SASEGT. In DNA, the CDR3 is TGTGCCAGCAGTGAGCGGGACAGGGACTATGGCTACACCTTC. Translated: CASSERDRDYGYTF.

This rearrangement joins TRBV3-1 to TRBJ2-3; D possibly corresponds to TRBD2 (6 bases). V lost 0 bases to trimming and J lost 2 bases, with 15 bases between them. This CDR3 comprises 17 residues. Per the germline V gene, CDR1 is LGHDT and CDR2 is YNNKEL (reference sequence). The CDR3 DNA follows: TGTGCCAGCAGCCAAGATCTCTCGGCGGGGACCACAGATACGCAGTATTTT. Protein sequence: CASSQDLSAGTTDTQYF.

This clonotype was detected only a few times. The chain links TRBV5-1 to TRBJ1-2; no clear D gene. Germline-derived CDR1 and CDR2 are SGHRS and YFSETQ. The CDR3 totals 13 residues. The V end was cut by 0 bases, the J end by 7 bases, with 10 bases between. For the CDR3, the DNA is TGCGCCAGCAGCTTGGGTGGAGAAGGTGGCTACACCTTC. Its translation: CASSLGGEGGYTF.

There are a few counts of this clonotype. V and J are TRBV27 and TRBJ2-2; 11 bases fit TRBD1. J was trimmed by 5 bases and V by 8 bases; bases with no gene match: 4. This CDR3 region has 14 residues. Germline CDR1 and CDR2: MNHEY and SMNVEV (reference sequence). CDR3 protein: CASGQGAGTGELFF. The CDR3 DNA is TGTGCCAGCGGACAGGGGGCGGGGACCGGGGAGCTGTTTTTT.

This clonotype was recorded a few times. The chain couples TRBV15 to TRBJ2-1; D is perhaps TRBD1 (6 bases). Trimming pared 1 base from V and 9 bases from J, leaving 10 bases between. The CDR3 covers 13 residues. Per germline, CDR1 LNHNV and CDR2 YYDKDF (reference sequence). CDR3 coding DNA: TGTGCCACCAGCAGAGGTACAGGGCGTGAGCAGTTCTTC. The encoded protein is CATSRGTGREQFF.

Only one count was recorded for this clonotype. The chain links TRBV29-1 to TRBJ2-1; D not resolved. Germline V gene data show CDR1 as SQVTM and CDR2 as ANQGSEA. The CDR3 spans 13 residues. Trimming took 4 bases from V and 3 from J, leaving 10 bases between them. CDR3 sequence reads: CSVVVVYYNEQFF. DNA for the CDR3: TGCAGCGTTGTAGTGGTCTACTACAATGAGCAGTTCTTC.

This clonotype has only a few counts. The chain recombines TRBV2 with TRBJ1-2; the D is unclear. The V and J ends lost 10 bases and 2 bases respectively, with 14 bases between them. Germline V lookup: CDR1 SNHLY, CDR2 FYNNEI. CDR3 length: 13 residues. The CDR3 DNA reads TGTGCCAACCTCCCGGAGGGAAACTATGGCTACACCTTC. This encodes CANLPEGNYGYTF.

The chain has TRBV7-8 and TRBJ2-7, with D perhaps assigned TRBD1 or TRBD2 (5 bases each). In germline, CDR1 is SGHVS, CDR2 FQNEAQ. The CDR3 is 13 amino acids. V was shortened by 5 bases and J by 2 bases, with 10 bases between the two germline ends. CDR3: CASSTRDAYEQYF. DNA of the CDR3: TGTGCCAGCAGCACCCGGGACGCCTACGAGCAGTACTTC.

This rearrangement joins TRBV5-1 to TRBJ2-3; D could derive from TRBD1 or TRBD2 (5 bases each). The CDR3 contains 18 residues. The V gene's germline CDR1 is SGHRS and CDR2 YFSETQ. V lost 4 bases, J lost 0 bases, and 21 bases lay in between. The CDR3 spells CASSPSRASLKSTDTQYF. CDR3 coding DNA: TGCGCCAGCAGCCCGAGCAGGGCTAGCCTTAAGAGCACAGATACGCAGTATTTT.